What follows are 32 T cell receptor beta chains derived from one specimen sequenced in a study of T-cell reconstitution after alpha-beta-depleted transplantation in children. Library preparation (for TCRbeta) was performed with unique molecular identifiers. MiXCR, run by TCRdb on the PCR reads, gives a single entry per CDR3 protein. This table has roughly 790,000 distinct CDR3 sequences, 16% appearing once. Sequencing used PBMCs, mostly from graft donor cells, obtained 360 days after TCRalphabeta/CD19-depleted stem cell transplant. These receptor sequences come from a male patient aged 10 to 17 who had a stem cell transplant for acute lymphoblastic leukemia, so the T cells may come from the graft donor.

The sample holds a few counts of this clonotype. The chain carries TRBV24-1 and TRBJ2-2; D is possibly TRBD2 (5 bases). From germline, CDR1 is KGHDR and CDR2 SFDVKD. The CDR3 length is 17 residues. V was pared by 7 bases and J by 4 bases, with 21 bases between. The DNA of the CDR3 is TGTGCCACCAGACCCGCACTAGATCGCCCGGGCACCGGGGAGCTGTTTTTT. This codes for CATRPALDRPGTGELFF.

This clonotype was counted a few times. The chain uses TRBV12-3 or TRBV12-4 and TRBJ1-5; D perhaps matches TRBD1 (6 bases). The V end was cut by 7 bases, the J end by 2 bases, with 12 bases between. The length of the CDR3 is 14 residues. CDR3 bases: TGTGCCAGCATTGAGGGGGTCCGCAATCAGCCCCAGCATTTT. It yields the protein CASIEGVRNQPQHF.

The chain is built from TRBV4-1 and TRBJ2-5; unclear D gene. The CDR3 has 15 residues. Trimming left V 0 bases short and J 2 bases short, with 10 bases between. The germline V gene encodes CDR1 MGHRA and CDR2 YSYEKL. CDR3 in DNA: TGCGCCAGCAGCCAAGATTGGCGCGTACAAGAGACCCAGTACTTC. This codes for CASSQDWRVQETQYF.

This clonotype was recorded many times. V and J are TRBV4-2 and TRBJ2-7, with 8 positions matching TRBD2. There are 15 residues in the CDR3. Per germline, CDR1 LGHNA and CDR2 YNFKEQ. V was pared by 0 bases and J by 2 bases, with 3 bases of the junction left unmatched. The CDR3 sequence is CASSQEGLGTYEQYF. DNA for the CDR3: TGTGCCAGCAGCCAAGAGGGACTAGGGACCTACGAGCAGTACTTC.

About this clonotype: At one end, the junction sequence differs from germline, possibly due to a read error. The V and J genes are TRBV5-1 and TRBJ2-1; 8 bases are a match to TRBD2. The V gene's germline CDR1 is SGHRS and CDR2 YFSETQ. The CDR3 has 13 residues. This CDR3 is CASSPSEGTRGVF. The DNA for the CDR3 is TGCGCCAGCAGCCCATCGGAGGGGACTAGGGGGGTCTTC.

The rearrangement uses TRBV7-9 and TRBJ2-7; D might be TRBD1 (5 bases). Trimming left V 7 bases short and J 0 bases short, with 16 bases between. The CDR3 runs to 15 residues. Germline values: CDR1 SEHNR, CDR2 FQNEAQ (reference sequence). CDR3: CASTKVQASSYEQYF. The CDR3 nucleotides read TGTGCCAGCACCAAGGTACAGGCGAGCTCCTACGAGCAGTACTTC.

This clonotype turned up a few times. The DNA of the CDR3 is TGCGCCAGCAGCAGCGGGACAGGGAATCTGGAGACCCAGTACTTC. Translation gives CASSSGTGNLETQYF. The rearrangement links TRBV5-1 to TRBJ2-5; 9 bases agree with TRBD1. Germline trimming cut 4 bases from V and 5 bases from J; bases unmatched to any gene: 9. Germline lookup yields CDR1 SGHRS and CDR2 YFSETQ. The CDR3 covers 15 residues.

The chain links TRBV20-1 to TRBJ2-3; D is uncertain. CDR1 and CDR2 from the germline V gene are DFQATT and SNEGSKA (reference sequence). V was shortened by 3 bases and J by 2 bases, with 9 bases between the two germline ends. The CDR3 is made up of 13 amino acids. CDR3 amino acids: CSARPRTTDTQYF. In DNA form, the CDR3 reads TGCAGTGCTAGGCCGAGAACCACAGATACGCAGTATTTT.

In its sample, this clonotype was seen many times. The chain carries TRBV12-3 or TRBV12-4 and TRBJ2-3; 12 nucleotides agree with TRBD2. The CDR3 extends over 16 amino acids. V lost 5 bases to trimming and J lost 1 base; unmatched junction nucleotides: 4. The CDR3 loop reads CASSKRLAGGTDTQYF. The CDR3 DNA follows: TGTGCCAGCAGTAAAAGACTAGCGGGGGGCACAGATACGCAGTATTTT.

The V call is TRBV12-5, the J call TRBJ1-1; D may be TRBD1 (6 bases). The germline V gene has CDR1 LGHNT and CDR2 FRNRAP. The V and J ends lost 6 bases and 6 bases respectively, with 17 bases between them. The CDR3 sequence is 14 residues long. This CDR3 reads CASGEGGFVAEAFF. CDR3 sequence (DNA): TGTGCTAGTGGGGAGGGGGGGTTCGTCGCTGAAGCTTTCTTT. The full variable domain, its missing parts supplied by reference TRBV12-5 and TRBJ1-1, is DARVTQTPRHKVTEMGQEVTMRCQPILGHNTVFWYRQTMMQGLELLAYFRNRAPLDDSGMPKDRFSAEMPDATLATLKIQPSEPRDSAVYFCASGEGGFVAEAFFGQGTRLTVV.

This clonotype was observed a handful of times. This rearrangement joins TRBV6-5 to TRBJ1-2; no clear D. The CDR3 is 15 amino acids. Germline V gene sequence: CDR1 MNHEY, CDR2 SVGAGI. Trimming shortened V by 0 bases and J by 8 bases, and 16 bases separated the two germline ends. The CDR3: CASSYSEAARRGYTF. The CDR3 DNA reads as TGTGCCAGCAGTTACTCGGAGGCGGCGAGGCGGGGCTACACCTTC.

This rearrangement joins TRBV7-9 to TRBJ2-7; maybe TRBD2 (6 bases). CDR3 size: 15 residues. Per germline, CDR1 SEHNR and CDR2 FQNEAQ (reference sequence). Trimming removed 4 bases at V and 6 bases at J, with 19 bases between. CDR3 sequence (DNA): TGTGCCAGCAGCTCCGTGGGGGGTAATGGAGGCGAGCAGTACTTC. Translated: CASSSVGGNGGEQYF.

Only a few counts were recorded for this clonotype. The CDR3: CSASGRENYGYTF. The CDR3 region has the DNA TGCAGTGCTAGTGGCAGGGAAAATTATGGCTACACCTTC. V usage is TRBV20-1 and J usage is TRBJ1-2; D may be TRBD1 (5 bases). Looked up from germline, CDR1 is DFQATT and CDR2 is SNEGSKA (reference sequence). The CDR3 length is 13 residues. V lost 3 bases, J lost 5 bases, and 13 bases lay in between.

This clonotype was counted a few times. The chain links TRBV27 to TRBJ1-1; D not certain. Germline CDR1 and CDR2: MNHEY and SMNVEV (reference sequence). V was shortened by 4 bases and J by 2 bases, with 11 bases between the two germline ends. The CDR3 loop spans 14 amino acids. CDR3 nucleotide sequence: TGTGCCAGCAGTTCCCACAGAGGAAACACTGAAGCTTTCTTT. Protein: CASSSHRGNTEAFF.

This clonotype was found many times. The V call is TRBV27, the J call TRBJ2-7; TRBD1 might be the D (6 bases). Trimming took off 6 bases at V and 3 bases at J, with 12 bases between the two ends. The CDR3 sequence is 13 residues long. CDR1 MNHEY and CDR2 SMNVEV come from the germline V gene (reference sequence). In nucleotides, the CDR3 is TGTGCCAGCAGCCCGACAGGACGCTACGAGCAGTACTTC. This gives the protein CASSPTGRYEQYF.

This clonotype was seen a few times. The chain employs TRBV29-1 and TRBJ1-2; no clear D gene. Looked up from germline, CDR1 is SQVTM and CDR2 is ANQGSEA. V gave up 3 bases and J gave up 3 bases, with 11 bases separating them. The CDR3 loop spans 13 amino acids. The CDR3 DNA reads TGCAGCGTTGAGGGTGGGCTAGACTATGGCTACACCTTC. Its translation: CSVEGGLDYGYTF.

The J gene is TRBJ2-5, the V gene TRBV4-2, with 7 bases lining up with TRBD1. Trimming removed 3 bases from V and 1 base from J; junction bases left unmatched: 5. Germline loops: CDR1 LGHNA, CDR2 YNFKEQ. The CDR3 is made up of 15 amino acids. CDR3: CASSHWGTVQETQYF. The CDR3 coding sequence is TGTGCCAGCAGCCACTGGGGGACAGTCCAAGAGACCCAGTACTTC.

This clonotype has just a few counts. DNA of the CDR3: TGCGCCAGCAGCTTCAGAGACGCTGGGGCCAACGTCCTGACTTTC. Translating it yields CASSFRDAGANVLTF. The chain combines TRBV5-1 with TRBJ2-6; D not resolved. Looked up from germline, CDR1 is SGHRS and CDR2 is YFSETQ. The CDR3 is 15 residues long. Trimming shortened V by 2 bases and J by 2 bases, and 8 bases separated the two germline ends.

This chain links TRBV27 with TRBJ2-4; D is uncertain. V was trimmed by 0 bases and J by 7 bases, leaving 13 bases between them. Germline CDR1 and CDR2: MNHEY and SMNVEV (reference sequence). The CDR3 extends over 15 amino acids. CDR3 nucleotide sequence: TGTGCCAGCAGTTTATCCAGCCCCCTAGTGAACATTCAGTACTTC. Amino acids: CASSLSSPLVNIQYF.

The genes are TRBV5-1 and TRBJ1-1; no clear D. This CDR3 spans 12 amino acids. Germline V lookup: CDR1 SGHRS, CDR2 YFSETQ. V dropped 3 bases and J dropped 11 bases, with 14 bases sitting between them. Here the CDR3 reads CASSSDDGPAFF. The DNA for the CDR3 is TGCGCCAGCAGCTCAGACGACGGCCCGGCTTTCTTT.

This clonotype was counted ten times or more. The J gene is TRBJ2-7, the V gene TRBV4-1; D gene uncertain. Trimming removed 4 bases from V and 1 base from J, with 11 bases in between. Germline assignment: CDR1 MGHRA and CDR2 YSYEKL. The CDR3 totals 14 residues. CDR3 loop: CASSLQRNSYEQYF. Written as DNA, the CDR3 is TGCGCCAGCAGCCTCCAGAGAAATTCCTACGAGCAGTACTTC.

This clonotype came up a few times. This chain links TRBV5-1 with TRBJ1-1, with D possibly being TRBD1 (6 bases). There are 15 residues in the CDR3. Looked up from germline, CDR1 is SGHRS and CDR2 is YFSETQ. V lost 4 bases and J 5 bases, leaving 18 bases between the germline ends. CDR3 nucleotides: TGCGCCAGCAGCCTGGGGGAGAGGGGGTGGACTGAAGCTTTCTTT. Encoded protein: CASSLGERGWTEAFF.

A few counts support this clonotype. The rearrangement links TRBV7-9 to TRBJ1-2; D may be TRBD1 (5 bases). The length of the CDR3 is 15 residues. The V and J ends lost 5 bases and 0 bases respectively, with 13 bases between them. Germline CDR1 reads SEHNR; CDR2 reads FQNEAQ (reference sequence). CDR3 loop: CASSITGSANYGYTF. CDR3 DNA: TGTGCCAGCAGCATTACAGGATCCGCTAACTATGGCTACACCTTC.

This clonotype came up a few times. V is TRBV25-1 and J is TRBJ2-7, with 9 bases fitting TRBD1. Germline V gene lookup returns CDR1 MGHDK and CDR2 SYGVNS. V gave up 6 bases and J gave up 2 bases; unmatched junction bases: 11. This CDR3 is built from 16 residues. CDR3 sequence reads: CASSERGTGNPYEQYF. The CDR3 DNA follows: TGTGCCAGCAGCGAAAGAGGGACAGGGAATCCCTACGAGCAGTACTTC.

The chain couples TRBV20-1 to TRBJ1-6; D is ambiguous. Per germline, CDR1 DFQATT and CDR2 SNEGSKA (reference sequence). Trimming removed 2 bases at V and 7 bases at J, with 9 bases between. The CDR3 length is 13 residues. The CDR3 reads CSARNIANSPLHF. CDR3 nucleotide sequence: TGCAGTGCTAGAAACATTGCCAATTCACCCCTCCACTTT.

This clonotype has a handful of counts. The rearrangement joins TRBV7-9 to TRBJ1-6; tentatively, D is TRBD1 (5 bases). Germline CDR1 and CDR2: SEHNR and FQNEAQ (reference sequence). The V end was cut by 5 bases, the J end by 7 bases, with 9 bases between. This CDR3 region has 13 residues. CDR3 sequence: CASSEDSNSPLHF. The CDR3, as DNA: TGTGCCAGCAGCGAAGACAGCAATTCACCCCTCCACTTT.

The V gene is TRBV20-1, the J gene TRBJ2-1; 8 positions match TRBD2. Germline-derived CDR1 and CDR2 are DFQATT and SNEGSKA (reference sequence). Germline trimming cut 3 bases from V and 6 bases from J; bases unmatched to any gene: 10. The CDR3 totals 15 residues. The CDR3 DNA reads TGCAGTGCTAGGGAGGGGCGGGAGGCATTCAATGAGCAGTTCTTC. This gives the protein CSAREGREAFNEQFF.

The chain couples TRBV5-1 to TRBJ2-2; 9 bases are a match to TRBD2. CDR1 and CDR2 (germline): SGHRS, YFSETQ. This CDR3 spans 18 amino acids. V was pared by 1 base and J by 3 bases, with 10 bases of the junction left unmatched. DNA of the CDR3: TGCGCCAGCAGCTTGTCCCTAATAGCGGGAGCGGACACCGGGGAGCTGTTTTTT. It specifies CASSLSLIAGADTGELFF.

In its sample, this clonotype was seen a few times. The chain links TRBV18 to TRBJ1-3, with D uncertain. The germline gives CDR1 KGHSH, CDR2 LQKENI. Trimming cost V 3 bases and J 0 bases, with 9 bases left between them. The CDR3 sequence is 15 residues long. The CDR3 loop reads CASSPDRLSGNTIYF. The CDR3 nucleotides are TGTGCCAGCTCACCGGACCGGCTCTCTGGAAACACCATATATTTT.

This clonotype was seen only a few times. The chain uses TRBV10-2 and TRBJ2-1; TRBD1 matches 7 bases. This CDR3 comprises 14 residues. Germline V gene lookup returns CDR1 WSHSY and CDR2 SAAADI. With 6 bases clipped from V and 6 bases from J, the junction kept 8 bases outside the gene matches. The CDR3 sequence: CASRTGSLSNEQFF. The CDR3 nucleotides read TGCGCCAGCAGGACAGGGAGCTTGAGCAATGAGCAGTTCTTC.

The chain couples TRBV29-1 to TRBJ2-7; D gene ambiguous. The V end lost 0 bases, the J end lost 7 bases, and 10 bases lay between the germline ends. This CDR3 spans 12 amino acids. Germline CDR1 SQVTM, CDR2 ANQGSEA. CDR3 region: CSVEEAALEQYF. For the CDR3, the DNA is TGCAGCGTTGAAGAGGCAGCCTTGGAGCAGTACTTC.

The chain carries TRBV27 and TRBJ2-7; perhaps TRBD1 as D (5 bases). The ends were cut back, 3 bases at V and 2 bases at J, with 11 bases in the middle. The V gene's germline CDR1 is MNHEY and CDR2 SMNVEV (reference sequence). This CDR3 region has 14 residues. The CDR3 DNA reads TGTGCCAGCAGTTTTAGGGGATATCCCTACGAGCAGTACTTC. Translation: CASSFRGYPYEQYF.